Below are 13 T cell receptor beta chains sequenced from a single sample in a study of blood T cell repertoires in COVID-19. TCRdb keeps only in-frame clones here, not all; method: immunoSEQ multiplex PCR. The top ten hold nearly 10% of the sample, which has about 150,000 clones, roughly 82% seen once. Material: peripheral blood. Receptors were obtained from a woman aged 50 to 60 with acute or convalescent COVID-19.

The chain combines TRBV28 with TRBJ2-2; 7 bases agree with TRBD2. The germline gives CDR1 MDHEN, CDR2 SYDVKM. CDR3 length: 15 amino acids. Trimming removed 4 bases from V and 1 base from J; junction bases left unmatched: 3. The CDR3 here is CASSSRGRNTGELFF. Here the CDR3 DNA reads TGTGCCAGCAGTTCGCGGGGGAGGAACACCGGGGAGCTGTTTTTT.

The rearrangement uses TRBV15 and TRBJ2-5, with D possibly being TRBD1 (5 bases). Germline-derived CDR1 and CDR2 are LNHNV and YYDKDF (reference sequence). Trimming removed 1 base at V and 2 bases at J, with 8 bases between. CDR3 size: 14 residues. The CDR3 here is CATSRGGAQETQYF. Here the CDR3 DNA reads TGTGCCACCAGCAGAGGTGGGGCACAAGAGACCCAGTACTTC. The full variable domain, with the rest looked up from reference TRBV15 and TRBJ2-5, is DAMVIQNPRYQVTQFGKPVTLSCSQTLNHNVMYWYQQKSSQAPKLLFHYYDKDFNNEADTPDNFQSRRPNTSFCFLDIRSPGLGDTAMYLCATSRGGAQETQYFGPGTRLLVL.

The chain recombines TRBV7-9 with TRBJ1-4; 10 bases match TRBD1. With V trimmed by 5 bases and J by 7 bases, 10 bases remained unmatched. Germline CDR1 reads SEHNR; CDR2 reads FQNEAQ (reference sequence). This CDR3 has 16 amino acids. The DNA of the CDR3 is TGTGCCAGCAGCCCGACCGGGACAGGGGCGGGTGAAAAACTGTTTTTT. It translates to CASSPTGTGAGEKLFF. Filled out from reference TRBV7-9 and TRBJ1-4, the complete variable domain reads DTGVSQNPRHKITKRGQNVTFRCDPISEHNRLYWYRQTLGQGPEFLTYFQNEAQLEKSRLLSDRFSAERPKGSFSTLEIQRTEQGDSAMYLCASSPTGTGAGEKLFFGSGTQLSVL.

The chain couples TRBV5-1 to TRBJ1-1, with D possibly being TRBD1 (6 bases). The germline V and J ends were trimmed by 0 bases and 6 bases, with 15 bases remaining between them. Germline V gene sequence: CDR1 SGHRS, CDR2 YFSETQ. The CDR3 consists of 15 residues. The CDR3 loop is CASSLARGARAEAFF. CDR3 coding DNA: TGCGCCAGCAGCTTGGCACGGGGGGCTCGCGCTGAAGCTTTCTTT.

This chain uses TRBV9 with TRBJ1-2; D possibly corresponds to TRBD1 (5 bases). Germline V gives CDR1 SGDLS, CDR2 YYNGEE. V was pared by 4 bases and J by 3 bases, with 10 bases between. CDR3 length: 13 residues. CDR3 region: CASSYGGDYGYTF. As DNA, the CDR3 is TGTGCCAGCAGCTACGGGGGTGACTATGGCTACACCTTC.

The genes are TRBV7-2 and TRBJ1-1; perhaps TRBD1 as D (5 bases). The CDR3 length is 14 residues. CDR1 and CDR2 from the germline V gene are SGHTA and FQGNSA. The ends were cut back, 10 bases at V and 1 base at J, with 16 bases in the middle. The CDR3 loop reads CATKMTRENTEAFF. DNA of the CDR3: TGTGCCACCAAAATGACCAGGGAGAACACTGAAGCTTTCTTT.

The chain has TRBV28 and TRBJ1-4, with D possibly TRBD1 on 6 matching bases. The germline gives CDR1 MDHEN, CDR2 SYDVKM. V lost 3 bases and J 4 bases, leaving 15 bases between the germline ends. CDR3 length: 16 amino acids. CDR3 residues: CASSFPGGGGNEKLFF. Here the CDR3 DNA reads TGTGCCAGCAGTTTCCCGGGGGGCGGAGGTAATGAAAAACTGTTTTTT. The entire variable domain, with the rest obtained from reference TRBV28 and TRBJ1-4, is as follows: DVKVTQSSRYLVKRTGEKVFLECVQDMDHENMFWYRQDPGLGLRLIYFSYDVKMKEKGDIPEGYSVSREKKERFSLILESASTNQTSMYLCASSFPGGGGNEKLFFGSGTQLSVL.

The chain's CDR3 is CASRGTVNRAEKLFF. In DNA, the CDR3 is TGTGCCAGCAGGGGGACAGTAAATCGCGCGGAAAAACTGTTTTTT. The rearrangement links TRBV2 to TRBJ1-4, with TRBD1 matching 7 bases. Trimming cost V 6 bases and J 8 bases; bases outside gene matches: 12. Germline assignment: CDR1 SNHLY and CDR2 FYNNEI. The CDR3 is 15 residues long.

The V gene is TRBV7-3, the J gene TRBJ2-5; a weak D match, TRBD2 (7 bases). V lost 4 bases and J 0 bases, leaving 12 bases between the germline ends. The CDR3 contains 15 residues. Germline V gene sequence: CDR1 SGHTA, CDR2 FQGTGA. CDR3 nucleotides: TGTGCCAGCAGCTCAAGCGGGACATACCAAGAGACCCAGTACTTC. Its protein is CASSSSGTYQETQYF.

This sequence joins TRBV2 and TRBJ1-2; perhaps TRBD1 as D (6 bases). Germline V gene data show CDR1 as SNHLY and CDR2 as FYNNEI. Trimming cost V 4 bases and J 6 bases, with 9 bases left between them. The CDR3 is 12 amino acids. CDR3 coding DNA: TGTGCCAGCAGTGCTAACAGGGATGGCTACACCTTC. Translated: CASSANRDGYTF.

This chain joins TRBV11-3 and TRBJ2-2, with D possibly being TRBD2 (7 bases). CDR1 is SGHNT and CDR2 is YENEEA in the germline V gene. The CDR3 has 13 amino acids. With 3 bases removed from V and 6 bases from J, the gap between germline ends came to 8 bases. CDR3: CASSLGGPGELFF. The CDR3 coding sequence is TGTGCCAGCAGCTTGGGGGGGCCCGGGGAGCTGTTTTTT.

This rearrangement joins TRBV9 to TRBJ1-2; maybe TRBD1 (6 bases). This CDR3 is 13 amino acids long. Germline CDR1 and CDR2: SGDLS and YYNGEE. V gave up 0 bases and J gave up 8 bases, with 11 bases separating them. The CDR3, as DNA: TGTGCCAGCAGCGTAGCTGCGGACAGAGGCTACACCTTC. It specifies CASSVAADRGYTF.

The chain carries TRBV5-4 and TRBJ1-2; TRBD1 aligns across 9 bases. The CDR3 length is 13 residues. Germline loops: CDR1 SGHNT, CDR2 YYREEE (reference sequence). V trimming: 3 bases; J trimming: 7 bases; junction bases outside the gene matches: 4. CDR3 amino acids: CASSWDRVGGYTF. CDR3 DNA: TGTGCCAGCAGCTGGGACAGGGTCGGTGGCTACACCTTC. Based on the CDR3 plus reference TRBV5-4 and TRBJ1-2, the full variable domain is ETGVTQSPTHLIKTRGQQVTLRCSSQSGHNTVSWYQQALGQGPQFIFQYYREEENGRGNFPPRFSGLQFPNYSSELNVNALELDDSALYLCASSWDRVGGYTFGSGTRLTVV.